The 32 T cell receptor beta chains below come from one sample, sequenced in a study of cytomegalovirus exposure and HLA in healthy donors. PCR amplification relied on 60 Vbeta primers (plus 13 Jbeta primers). Repertoires were generated with immunoSEQ multiplex PCR, while TCRdb's copy carries only in-frame clones and drops some. The repertoire holds fewer than 300,000 clones, with about nine tenths as singletons. The sequenced sample consisted of PBMCs. Receptor source: a man between 40 and 49 years old in good health and CMV-seropositive.

This chain uses TRBV5-4 with TRBJ2-5; perhaps TRBD2 as D (6 bases). Matching the DNA end better, TRBJ2-7 makes the J call doubtful. CDR1 and CDR2 from the germline V gene are SGHNT and YYREEE (reference sequence). This CDR3 spans 13 amino acids. Written as DNA, the CDR3 is TGTGCCAGCAGCTCGGGACTCAGCTACGAGCAGTACTTC. Translation: CASSSGLSYEQYF.

The rearrangement joins TRBV9 to TRBJ2-2; 10 bases are a match to TRBD1. The CDR3 sequence is 16 residues long. V gave up 3 bases and J gave up 5 bases; unmatched junction bases: 7. Germline CDR1 reads SGDLS; CDR2 reads YYNGEE. For the CDR3, the DNA is TGTGCCAGCAGCGCAAGACAGGGGGCGGAGACCGGGGAGCTGTTTTTT. This codes for CASSARQGAETGELFF. Full variable domain (remainder filled in from reference TRBV9 and TRBJ2-2): DSGVTQTPKHLITATGQRVTLRCSPRSGDLSVYWYQQSLDQGLQFLIQYYNGEERAKGNILERFSAQQFPDLHSELNLSSLELGDSALYFCASSARQGAETGELFFGEGSRLTVL.

The rearrangement links TRBV15 to TRBJ1-2; D unclear. V dropped 0 bases and J dropped 7 bases, with 9 bases sitting between them. Germline V gene sequence: CDR1 LNHNV, CDR2 YYDKDF (reference sequence). The CDR3 totals 13 residues. CDR3 nucleotide sequence: TGTGCCACCAGCAGAGAAGTTGGCAGTGGCTACACCTTC. Its translation is CATSREVGSGYTF.

Turning to this clone: Other DNA sequences in this specimen translate into the identical CDR3. This chain uses TRBV28 with TRBJ1-5, with 8 bases matching TRBD1. Germline loops: CDR1 MDHEN, CDR2 SYDVKM. Losses at the gene ends were 5 bases for V and 2 bases for J; bases not matched to a gene: 5. This CDR3 has 15 residues. CDR3 sequence: CASSMTGVGNQPQHF. Here the CDR3 DNA reads TGTGCCAGCAGTATGACAGGGGTCGGCAATCAGCCCCAGCATTTT.

In its sample, this clone was seen a few times. DNA of the CDR3: TGCGCCAGCAGCCAAGATCACAGGGGGCTCACTAATGAAAAACTGTTTTTT. This translates into CASSQDHRGLTNEKLFF. The V and J genes are TRBV4-3 and TRBJ1-4, with TRBD1 matching over 9 bases. CDR1 and CDR2 from the germline V gene are LGHNA and YSLEER. The CDR3 is made up of 17 amino acids. V dropped 0 bases and J dropped 2; count of bases not matched to a gene: 4.

The chain couples TRBV7-2 to TRBJ2-7, with TRBD2 matching over 11 bases. The CDR3 sequence is 16 residues long. J gave up 5 bases and V 7 bases, and 13 bases lay outside the gene matches. Per the germline V gene, CDR1 is SGHTA and CDR2 is FQGNSA. The CDR3 reads CASTLPLAGGLNEQYF. CDR3 sequence (DNA): TGTGCCAGCACCCTGCCCTTAGCGGGAGGGCTGAACGAGCAGTACTTC. The whole variable domain, remainder taken from reference TRBV7-2 and TRBJ2-7, is GAGVSQSPSNKVTEKGKDVELRCDPISGHTALYWYRQSLGQGLEFLIYFQGNSAPDKSGLPSDRFSAERTGGSVSTLTIQRTQQEDSAVYLCASTLPLAGGLNEQYFGPGTRLTVT.

The chain is built from TRBV27 and TRBJ2-5, with 10 bases identical to TRBD1. Unmatched junction bases numbered 12, after V lost 2 bases and J lost 0 bases. CDR3 size: 19 residues. CDR1 is MNHEY and CDR2 is SMNVEV in the germline V gene (reference sequence). As DNA, the CDR3 is TGTGCCAGCAGTTTACGGCCGACAGGGGGCCAATCGTACCAAGAGACCCAGTACTTC. Encoded protein: CASSLRPTGGQSYQETQYF.

Of note for this clone: One end of the junction does not line up with germline, which may come from a read error. The rearrangement joins TRBV5-1 to TRBJ2-5, with 16 bases fitting TRBD2. Per the germline V gene, CDR1 is SGHRS and CDR2 is YFSETQ. The CDR3 runs to 18 residues. The CDR3 here is CASSWGTSGRVSTETRYF. CDR3 DNA: TGCGCCAGCAGCTGGGGGACTAGCGGGAGGGTTTCTACAGAGACCCGGTACTTC.

This chain links TRBV6-1 with TRBJ1-2; D is undetermined. Germline loops: CDR1 MNHNS, CDR2 SASEGT. The germline V and J ends were trimmed by 6 bases and 8 bases, with 16 bases remaining between them. The CDR3 spans 13 residues. CDR3 sequence: CASRTGYPLGYTF. Written as DNA, the CDR3 is TGTGCCAGCAGGACGGGATACCCCTTGGGCTACACCTTC.

The genes are TRBV5-1 and TRBJ2-2; 9 bases map to TRBD1. Germline lookup yields CDR1 SGHRS and CDR2 YFSETQ. The ends lost 6 bases at V and 7 bases at J; junction bases unmatched: 16. CDR3 size: 17 residues. The DNA for the CDR3 is TGCGCCAGCACCGACTCCCCTACAGGGGGCGTTGGCGGGGAGCTGTTTTTT. It codes for CASTDSPTGGVGGELFF.

This chain connects TRBV27 to TRBJ2-6, with TRBD1 as a possible D gene (5 bases). The CDR3 extends over 17 amino acids. V dropped 5 bases and J dropped 0 bases, with 14 bases sitting between them. Looked up from germline, CDR1 is MNHEY and CDR2 is SMNVEV (reference sequence). This chain's CDR3 is CASSRTILTSGANVLTF. The CDR3 region has the DNA TGTGCCAGCAGTCGGACAATCCTTACCTCTGGGGCCAACGTCCTGACTTTC.

V gene TRBV7-8 combines with J gene TRBJ1-4; D is perhaps TRBD1 (6 bases). V lost 0 bases, J lost 8 bases, and 10 bases lay in between. Germline-derived CDR1 and CDR2 are SGHVS and FQNEAQ. The CDR3 length is 14 residues. Here the CDR3 reads CASSLARGDEKLFF. CDR3 sequence (DNA): TGTGCCAGCAGCTTAGCCAGGGGTGACGAAAAACTGTTTTTT. The whole variable domain, remainder taken from reference TRBV7-8 and TRBJ1-4, is GAGVSQSPRYKVAKRGQDVALRCDPISGHVSLFWYQQALGQGPEFLTYFQNEAQLDKSGLPSDRFFAERPEGSVSTLKIQRTQQEDSAVYLCASSLARGDEKLFFGSGTQLSVL.

This chain connects TRBV7-8 to TRBJ1-1; D is perhaps TRBD1 (5 bases). V lost 3 bases and J lost 0, with 11 bases in between. The CDR3 has 15 residues. Germline CDR1 reads SGHVS; CDR2 reads FQNEAQ. This chain's CDR3 is CASSFGAGMNTEAFF. The CDR3 region has the DNA TGTGCCAGCAGCTTTGGGGCAGGCATGAACACTGAAGCTTTCTTT. The complete variable domain, with remaining parts taken from reference TRBV7-8 and TRBJ1-1, reads GAGVSQSPRYKVAKRGQDVALRCDPISGHVSLFWYQQALGQGPEFLTYFQNEAQLDKSGLPSDRFFAERPEGSVSTLKIQRTQQEDSAVYLCASSFGAGMNTEAFFGQGTRLTVV.

This chain uses TRBV9 with TRBJ2-5; no firm D call. CDR1 and CDR2 (germline): SGDLS, YYNGEE. The V end lost 4 bases, the J end lost 1 base, and 11 bases lay between the germline ends. The CDR3 runs 14 residues. The CDR3 sequence: CASSPRFAQETQYF. CDR3 in DNA: TGTGCCAGCAGCCCGCGGTTCGCCCAAGAGACCCAGTACTTC.

This clone was counted only a few times. The chain is built from TRBV27 and TRBJ2-2, with D possibly matching TRBD1 (6 bases). CDR3 length: 12 residues. Trimming took 7 bases from V and 5 from J, leaving 8 bases between them. Germline CDR1 reads MNHEY; CDR2 reads SMNVEV (reference sequence). CDR3 coding DNA: TGTGCCAGCACACAGGGAACCGGGGAGCTGTTTTTT. Residues: CASTQGTGELFF.

The chain links TRBV27 to TRBJ2-7; 9 nucleotides align to TRBD1. Germline assignment: CDR1 MNHEY and CDR2 SMNVEV (reference sequence). This CDR3 is built from 14 residues. V shed 4 bases and J 1 base; nucleotides not matched to a gene: 2. The CDR3 DNA follows: TGTGCCAGCAGTTGGGGGACAGGGTCCTACGAGCAGTACTTC. It specifies CASSWGTGSYEQYF.

This clone was detected only once. V usage is TRBV18 and J usage is TRBJ2-7; weak D call: TRBD2 (5 bases). The CDR3 consists of 15 residues. CDR1 is KGHSH, CDR2 LQKENI, per germline. V was pared by 6 bases and J by 1 base, with 16 bases between. The CDR3 bases are TGTGCCAGCTCCGCCCGGGGAATCCGGTCCTACGAGCAGTACTTC. Its protein product is CASSARGIRSYEQYF. The variable domain in full, completed from reference TRBV18 and TRBJ2-7, reads NAGVMQNPRHLVRRRGQEARLRCSPMKGHSHVYWYRQLPEEGLKFMVYLQKENIIDESGMPKERFSAEFPKEGPSILRIQQVVRGDSAAYFCASSARGIRSYEQYFGPGTRLTVT.

The chain carries TRBV6-5 and TRBJ1-1, with 9 bases lining up with TRBD1. CDR3 length equals 12 residues. The V gene end was trimmed by 4 bases and the J gene end by 11 bases; junction bases not matched to a gene: 5. Germline lookup yields CDR1 MNHEY and CDR2 SVGAGI. As DNA, the CDR3 is TGTGCCAGCAGTTCTTACAGGGGGCAGGCTTTCTTT. Encoded protein: CASSSYRGQAFF.

J is TRBJ1-1 and V is TRBV14; D remains ambiguous. Per germline, CDR1 SGHDN and CDR2 FVKESK. The CDR3 extends over 13 amino acids. V was pared by 2 bases and J by 4 bases, with 8 bases between. CDR3 sequence reads: CASSQLELTEAFF. CDR3 nucleotides: TGTGCCAGCAGCCAACTAGAACTCACTGAAGCTTTCTTT.

This chain links TRBV5-6 with TRBJ2-7; TRBD1 matches 8 bases. The CDR3 contains 14 residues. V lost 4 bases, J lost 6 bases, and 9 bases stayed unmatched. Germline lookup yields CDR1 SGHDT and CDR2 YYEEEE. The CDR3 region has the DNA TGTGCCAGCAGCCCCCGGGACAGGTTCGGCGAGCAGTACTTC. This encodes CASSPRDRFGEQYF.

The V gene is TRBV11-3, the J gene TRBJ2-5, with TRBD2 identical over 8 bases. J lost 4 bases, V lost 2 bases, and 3 bases had no gene match. This CDR3 region has 14 residues. CDR1 is SGHNT, CDR2 YENEEA, per germline. The CDR3 nucleotides read TGTGCCAGCAGCTTACGAGCGGGAGTAGAGACCCAGTACTTC. Translated, it gives CASSLRAGVETQYF. Based on the CDR3 plus reference TRBV11-3 and TRBJ2-5, the full variable domain is EAGVVQSPRYKIIEKKQPVAFWCNPISGHNTLYWYLQNLGQGPELLIRYENEEAVDDSQLPKDRFSAERLKGVDSTLKIQPAELGDSAVYLCASSLRAGVETQYFGPGTRLLVL.

This CDR3 reads CASSPLGGSSYNEQFF. The CDR3 DNA reads as TGTGCCAGTAGCCCCCTCGGGGGGAGCTCTTACAATGAGCAGTTCTTC. This chain joins TRBV19 and TRBJ2-1, with 7 bases identical to TRBD2. This CDR3 is built from 16 residues. Trimming cost V 6 bases and J 4 bases; bases outside gene matches: 12. The germline CDR1 and CDR2 sequences are LNHDA and SQIVND (reference sequence).

The rearrangement uses TRBV9 and TRBJ2-5; a possible D gene is TRBD2 (5 bases). Germline CDR1 and CDR2: SGDLS and YYNGEE. The CDR3 runs 16 residues. V lost 6 bases and J 2 bases, leaving 20 bases between the germline ends. CDR3: CASTRGSTGKQETQYF. The DNA of the CDR3 is TGTGCCAGCACACGAGGTAGTACGGGGAAGCAAGAGACCCAGTACTTC.

This chain uses TRBV7-2 with TRBJ2-7, with TRBD1 identical over 12 bases. From germline, CDR1 is SGHTA and CDR2 FQGNSA. This CDR3 is 14 amino acids long. V was clipped by 6 bases and J by 4 bases; unmatched bases: 4. CDR3 in DNA: TGTGCCAGCAGTCGGGACAGGGGGCGATACGAGCAGTACTTC. This gives the protein CASSRDRGRYEQYF.

The genes are TRBV7-9 and TRBJ1-1; D ambiguous. Per the germline V gene, CDR1 is SEHNR and CDR2 is FQNEAQ (reference sequence). This CDR3 comprises 14 residues. Between the trimmed V and J ends, which lost 5 bases and 0 bases, there was a span of 10 bases. CDR3 protein: CASSGGHLNTEAFF. The CDR3 nucleotides read TGTGCCAGCAGCGGCGGGCACTTGAACACTGAAGCTTTCTTT.

The genes are TRBV7-9 and TRBJ2-1, with TRBD2 identical over 14 bases. This CDR3 contains 17 residues. Trimming cost V 2 bases and J 6 bases; bases outside gene matches: 6. Per the germline V gene, CDR1 is SEHNR and CDR2 is FQNEAQ (reference sequence). CDR3 nucleotides: TGTGCCAGCAGCTTACGGACTAGCGGGAGGACCGGCAATGAGCAGTTCTTC. Its protein is CASSLRTSGRTGNEQFF.

CDR3 nucleotides: TGCGCCAGCAGCCAAGTCCGGGAGGGCTATGAGCAGTTCTTC. Protein product: CASSQVREGYEQFF. The chain links TRBV4-1 to TRBJ2-1, with 8 bases aligning to TRBD2. Germline loops: CDR1 MGHRA, CDR2 YSYEKL. V gave up 1 base and J gave up 8 bases; unmatched junction bases: 4. The CDR3 runs 14 residues.

The genes are TRBV27 and TRBJ2-1, with 8 bases identical to TRBD2. Germline V gene sequence: CDR1 MNHEY, CDR2 SMNVEV (reference sequence). V lost 6 bases to trimming and J lost 0 bases; unmatched junction nucleotides: 7. This CDR3 has 16 residues. The CDR3 sequence is CASSLIAGSSYNEQFF. In DNA, the CDR3 is TGTGCCAGCAGCCTAATAGCGGGAAGCTCCTACAATGAGCAGTTCTTC.

This chain uses TRBV7-6 with TRBJ2-7; 10 bases agree with TRBD2. Trimming cost V 5 bases and J 3 bases; bases outside gene matches: 16. This CDR3 has 18 amino acids. From germline, CDR1 is SGHVS and CDR2 FNYEAQ. The CDR3 reads CASSPILAGVWGGYEQYF. CDR3 coding DNA: TGTGCCAGCAGCCCCATCCTAGCGGGAGTATGGGGGGGCTACGAGCAGTACTTC.

The V and J genes are TRBV7-9 and TRBJ1-5, with D possibly TRBD1 on 6 matching bases. Between the trimmed V and J ends, which lost 4 bases and 6 bases, there was a span of 16 bases. The CDR3 sequence is 15 residues long. Per the germline V gene, CDR1 is SEHNR and CDR2 is FQNEAQ (reference sequence). The CDR3 DNA reads as TGTGCCAGCAGCTCAGCAGGGGAAGGCGGTCAGCCCCAGCATTTT. Amino acids: CASSSAGEGGQPQHF. Looking up the rest from reference TRBV7-9 and TRBJ1-5 gives the full variable domain: DTGVSQNPRHKITKRGQNVTFRCDPISEHNRLYWYRQTLGQGPEFLTYFQNEAQLEKSRLLSDRFSAERPKGSFSTLEIQRTEQGDSAMYLCASSSAGEGGQPQHFGDGTRLSIL.

This clone was counted only a few times. The chain employs TRBV7-8 and TRBJ2-3, with a weak D call TRBD2 (5 bases). The V gene lost 5 bases and the J gene lost 10 bases, with 25 bases spanning the gap. This CDR3 region has 16 residues. CDR1 is SGHVS, CDR2 FQNEAQ, per germline. The CDR3 loop reads CASSGPKTGISFPQYF. The DNA of the CDR3 is TGTGCCAGCAGCGGACCGAAGACCGGGATATCCTTCCCGCAGTATTTT. Together with reference TRBV7-8 and TRBJ2-3, the CDR3 gives the full variable domain: GAGVSQSPRYKVAKRGQDVALRCDPISGHVSLFWYQQALGQGPEFLTYFQNEAQLDKSGLPSDRFFAERPEGSVSTLKIQRTQQEDSAVYLCASSGPKTGISFPQYFGPGTRLTVL.

The rearrangement uses TRBV9 and TRBJ2-6, with D perhaps TRBD1 (6 bases). This CDR3 spans 15 amino acids. Germline V lookup: CDR1 SGDLS, CDR2 YYNGEE. V was clipped by 3 bases and J by 13 bases, with 20 bases between them. CDR3 in DNA: TGTGCCAGCAGCGATGGGGCAGGGGCCGGCAAGGTCCTGACTTTC. Amino acid sequence: CASSDGAGAGKVLTF.